The present T cell receptor beta chain was sequenced within a study of cytomegalovirus exposure and HLA in healthy donors. Study-level information: Earlier findings included roughly 120 million unique TCR beta sequences obtained from about 179 million T cells. The study, taken as a whole, reports: Cytomegalovirus association was assigned to around 150 TCR beta chains.

From germline, CDR1 is KGHSH and CDR2 LQKENI. The V end lost 2 bases, the J end lost 1 base, and 17 bases lay between the germline ends. This CDR3 comprises 17 residues. Researchers ran the PCR with 60 Vbeta and 13 Jbeta primers. This table comes from immunoSEQ multiplex PCR, and its TCRdb copy is limited to in-frame clones, with some not included. The table has 150,000 to 200,000 clones, about 88% seen once. A remark on this clone: The antigen is unknown.

The rearrangement uses TRBV18 and TRBJ1-1; D might be TRBD1 (5 bases). Sequencing was carried out using PBMCs. The sequence came from a girl in the first two years of life in good health and CMV-seronegative. In DNA, the CDR3 is TGTGCCAGCTCACCAAGATCGGGGGTGGATAAGAACACTGAAGCTTTCTTT. Its translation: CASSPRSGVDKNTEAFF.